This is a list of T cell receptor beta chains from one sample in a study of PD-1 blockade in classical Hodgkin lymphoma. Some clones are missing from TCRdb's copy, which holds only in-frame ones; the method was immunoSEQ multiplex PCR. Counted here are about 13,000 clones, about 82% occurring once; the ten biggest clones make up almost 25%. Source: peripheral blood mononuclear cells (PBMCs), taken at baseline. The receptors shown here come from a human donor with classical Hodgkin lymphoma. CDR3s include the opening cysteine and the closing phenylalanine or tryptophan. D genes are given only for firm matches. A row's size may be missing; if present it is once, few, many or a size class.

v_call	j_call	d_call	clone_size	cdr3_nt	cdr3_aa
TRBV9	TRBJ1-1	.	.	TGTGCCAGCAGCGTAGTTGGACCGAACACTGAAGCTTTCTTT	CASSVVGPNTEAFF
TRBV4-3	TRBJ2-7	TRBD1	.	TGCGCCAGCAGCCAAGAACGGGCCGGGACAGGGGGCTTCTACGAGCAGTACTTC	CASSQERAGTGGFYEQYF
TRBV10-2	TRBJ2-1	TRBD2	.	TGCGCCAGCAGTGGAAATAGCGGGAGGGATTACAATGAGCAGTTCTTC	CASSGNSGRDYNEQFF
TRBV2	TRBJ1-3	TRBD1	.	TGTGCCAGCAGAGAATTTGGGACAGCGTCTGGAAACACCATATATTTT	CASREFGTASGNTIYF
TRBV25-1	TRBJ2-2	.	.	TGTGCCAGCAGTGAATTGGGTACCCGTTCAGGGGCCGGGGAGCTGTTTTTT	CASSELGTRSGAGELFF
TRBV5-4	TRBJ1-1	TRBD1	.	TGTGCCAGCAGCTTGGGGACTCGGGACAGGGATAAACAAGCTTTCTTT	CASSLGTRDRDKQAFF
TRBV4-1	TRBJ1-5	.	few	TGCGCCAGCAGCCTTGGGAGGGGTCAGCCCCAGCATTTT	CASSLGRGQPQHF
TRBV14	TRBJ2-3	TRBD2	.	TGTGCCAGCAGCCACCTGTCTAGCGGGATCACAGATACGCAGTATTTT	CASSHLSSGITDTQYF
TRBV28	TRBJ1-3	.	.	TGTGCCAGCAGTTTTGGCCGGGGGTTAGGAAACACCATATATTTT	CASSFGRGLGNTIYF
TRBV4-1	TRBJ1-3	TRBD1	.	TGCGCCAGCAGCCTCAAGGACAGGGTAATTGGAAACACCATATATTTT	CASSLKDRVIGNTIYF
TRBV6-5	TRBJ1-2	.	.	TGTGCCAGCAGTTACGTTGGGATATCGACCCTCTATGGCTACACCTTC	CASSYVGISTLYGYTF
TRBV5-1	TRBJ2-7	.	.	TGCGCCAGCAGCTTGGGGACAGCGATCTACGAGCAGTACTTC	CASSLGTAIYEQYF
TRBV5-8	TRBJ1-4	.	.	TGTGCCAGCAGCCCAATTGGGCATGGGGATGAAAAACTGTTTTTT	CASSPIGHGDEKLFF
TRBV6-5	TRBJ1-2	.	.	TGTGCCAGCAGTTACTCCGGGCTCTATGGCTACACCTTC	CASSYSGLYGYTF
TRBV5-1	TRBJ2-1	.	.	TGCGCCAGCAGCTTGGGGAATCTTAGGTCCAATGAGCAGTTCTTC	CASSLGNLRSNEQFF
TRBV6-5	TRBJ2-3	TRBD2	once	TGTGCCAGCAACTTACTAGCGGGAACTGCAGATACGCAGTATTTT	CASNLLAGTADTQYF
TRBV15	TRBJ1-5	TRBD1	once	TGTGCCACCAGCAGAGCGCCTACTGACAGGGGCAATCAGCCCCAGCATTTT	CATSRAPTDRGNQPQHF
TRBV12-5	TRBJ2-2	TRBD2	.	TGTGCTAGTGGTTTGGTACCGTCCGGACTAGCGGGAGGAGGGAACACCGGGGAGCTGTTTTTT	CASGLVPSGLAGGGNTGELFF
TRBV19	TRBJ1-1	.	once	TGTGCCAGTAGTATAGAAGGGGGGACTGAAGCTTTCTTT	CASSIEGGTEAFF
TRBV4-1	TRBJ2-7	TRBD1	.	TGCGCCAGCAGCCTGAAAGACAGGGGGCCGATCTCCTACGAGCAGTACTTC	CASSLKDRGPISYEQYF
TRBV1	TRBJ2-2	.	.	TGCACCAGCAGCCAGCCAAGGGGGCTAGCGGGAGACACCGGGGAGCTGTTTTTT	CTSSQPRGLAGDTGELFF
TRBV20-1	TRBJ1-2	.	.	TGCAGTGCTAGAGATGCTAATGGCTACACCTTC	CSARDANGYTF
TRBV6-5	TRBJ1-1	.	.	TGTGCCAGCAGTTACCAGGGGTTGAACACTGAAGCTTTCTTT	CASSYQGLNTEAFF
TRBV10-2	TRBJ1-1	TRBD1	.	TGCGCCAGCAGTGCGGACAGGGACACTGAAGCTTTCTTT	CASSADRDTEAFF
TRBV18	TRBJ2-5	.	.	TGTGCCAGCTCACCAGGGGGGGAGACCCAGTACTTC	CASSPGGETQYF